The 6 T cell receptor beta chains given below trace back to one sample, sequenced in a study of PD-L1 blockade in urothelial cancer (dated by TCRdb to about 2017). Sample time point, as interpreted from the label and publication: pretreatment peripheral blood. The protocol used for the library was the immunoSEQ multiplex PCR assay. Held by TCRdb, this immuneACCESS table contains in-frame sequences only and omits some clones. Under half of the omission traces to an unresolved V gene where checked; the cause of the rest is unknown. The sample profile shows 60,000 to 75,000 clones; less than 90% of them were found once. 8% to 10% of the sample comes from the top ten. This specimen was PBMCs, taken around atezolizumab (anti-PD-L1) treatment. The source is a woman aged 70 to 79 with urothelial cancer.

This clone was detected only once. This rearrangement joins TRBV27 to TRBJ2-3; a possible D gene is TRBD2 (6 bases). Germline V gene lookup returns CDR1 MNHEY and CDR2 SMNVEV (reference sequence). The CDR3 consists of 14 residues. Trimming cost V 4 bases and J 3 bases, with 11 bases left between them. CDR3 DNA: TGTGCCAGCAGTTCCGGGACTGGAACAGATACGCAGTATTTT. Translated: CASSSGTGTDTQYF.

This clone appeared once. CDR3 protein: CASGVGVTDYNEQFF. The DNA of the CDR3 is TGTGCCAGCGGGGTTGGGGTGACAGACTACAATGAGCAGTTCTTC. The chain links TRBV7-9 to TRBJ2-1; tentative D call: TRBD1 (5 bases). V was clipped by 8 bases and J by 3 bases, with 17 bases between them. The germline CDR1 and CDR2 sequences are SEHNR and FQNEAQ (reference sequence). CDR3 size: 15 residues.

The gene calls are TRBV7-2 and TRBJ1-5; D not resolved. Looked up from germline, CDR1 is SGHTA and CDR2 is FQGNSA. CDR3 size: 14 residues. V was cut by 4 bases and J by 6 bases, with 13 bases left in between. The DNA of the CDR3 is TGTGCCAGCAGCTATTTCCTAGTTGGTCAGCCCCAGCATTTT. Protein product: CASSYFLVGQPQHF. Using reference TRBV7-2 and TRBJ1-5 for the parts outside the CDR3, the full variable domain is GAGVSQSPSNKVTEKGKDVELRCDPISGHTALYWYRQSLGQGLEFLIYFQGNSAPDKSGLPSDRFSAERTGGSVSTLTIQRTQQEDSAVYLCASSYFLVGQPQHFGDGTRLSIL.

The chain carries TRBV7-6 and TRBJ2-1; 9 bases line up with TRBD2. This CDR3 is 15 amino acids long. Germline V gene data show CDR1 as SGHVS and CDR2 as FNYEAQ. Losses at the gene ends were 2 bases for V and 9 bases for J; bases not matched to a gene: 8. This chain's CDR3 is CASSLWSSGVGEQFF. The CDR3 bases are TGTGCCAGCAGCTTATGGTCTAGCGGGGTTGGTGAGCAGTTCTTC.

This clone was seen a few times. The gene calls are TRBV4-2 and TRBJ2-5, with 12 bases matching TRBD2. Per germline, CDR1 LGHNA and CDR2 YNFKEQ. The CDR3 contains 17 residues. V dropped 4 bases and J dropped 5; count of bases not matched to a gene: 11. The CDR3 DNA reads as TGTGCCAGCAGCCCCTTAACTAGCGGGGGGATGTATGAGACCCAGTACTTC. It codes for CASSPLTSGGMYETQYF.

The chain recombines TRBV9 with TRBJ2-5; D might be TRBD1 (5 bases). Germline CDR1 reads SGDLS; CDR2 reads YYNGEE. V shed 3 bases and J shed 5 bases, with 14 bases lying between them. This CDR3 has 14 amino acids. CDR3 sequence reads: CASSGSRDRETQYF. CDR3 in DNA: TGTGCCAGCAGCGGAAGCAGGGATCGGGAGACCCAGTACTTC.